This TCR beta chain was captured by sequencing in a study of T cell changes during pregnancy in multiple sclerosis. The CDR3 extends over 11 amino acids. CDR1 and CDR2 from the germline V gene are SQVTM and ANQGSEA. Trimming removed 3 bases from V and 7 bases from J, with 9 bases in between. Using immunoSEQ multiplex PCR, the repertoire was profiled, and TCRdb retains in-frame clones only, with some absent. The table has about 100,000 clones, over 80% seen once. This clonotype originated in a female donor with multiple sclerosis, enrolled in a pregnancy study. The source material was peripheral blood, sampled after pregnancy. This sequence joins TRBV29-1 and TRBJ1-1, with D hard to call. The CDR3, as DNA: TGCAGCGTTGAGCGAAACGTTGAAGCTTTCTTT. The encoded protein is CSVERNVEAFF.